What follows describes a single TCR beta chain. What it binds is unknown. By quantitative 5'-RACE with molecular barcodes, the TCR beta libraries were made. Each CDR3 protein is one row after TCRdb ran MiXCR on the 5' RACE reads. Among fewer than 500,000 distinct CDR3 sequences, 20% to 30% were seen once, and the ten largest hold 0.85% to 1%. This sample is part of a study of CD8 T cells in ankylosing spondylitis. Points from the study as a whole: Disease-linked clones were reportedly significantly enriched in matched ankylosing spondylitis synovial fluid. A TCR beta motif of under 10 highly homologous variants appeared characteristic of ankylosing spondylitis blood. Previous work reported some of these motif variants in the synovial fluid and blood of reactive arthritis.

V lost 5 bases and J lost 3; bases outside the gene matches: 12. The CDR3 is 18 residues long. The clonotype was recovered from a male donor with ankylosing spondylitis. The rearrangement links TRBV12-3 or TRBV12-4 to TRBJ2-3; 12 bases are shared with TRBD1. The sequencing sample was made of blood, either unsorted or a sorted T cell fraction (not recorded which). CDR3 sequence reads: CASSLGQGARYTTDTQYF. The CDR3 region has the DNA TGTGCCAGCAGTCTGGGACAGGGGGCGCGTTATACGACAGATACGCAGTATTTT.